These T cell receptor beta chains were read from a single sample in a study of shared clonotypes between healthy human individuals. Assay: immunoSEQ multiplex PCR; the TCRdb copy retains only in-frame clones and omits some. The profile shows about 2 million clones, around 96% of them singletons. The sequenced material came from naive CD8+ T cells sorted from blood. Source of these receptors: a man aged 18 to 29 in good health. Both conserved end residues are part of each CDR3. A D gene is named only where the DNA matches it firmly. The size entry is marked missing in some rows and otherwise reads once, few, many or a size class.

d_call j_call clone_size v_call cdr3_nt cdr3_aa
NA TRBJ2-7 NA TRBV5-4 TGTGCCAGCAGCTTAAACAGGGCCTACGAGCAGTACTTC CASSLNRAYEQYF
NA TRBJ2-7 NA TRBV27 TGTGCCAGCAGCTACTTATCGGCCACGTACGAGCAGTACTTC CASSYLSATYEQYF
NA TRBJ2-5 NA TRBV30 TGTGCCTGGAGGCACAGTCGGGAGACCCAGTACTTC CAWRHSRETQYF
TRBD2 TRBJ2-7 NA TRBV10-2 TGCGCCAGCAGTGAGTCGGGAGCGGGAGCGGGTGAGCAGTACTTC CASSESGAGAGEQYF
NA TRBJ2-7 NA TRBV6-5 TGTGCCAGCAGTCCGGACGGTTCCTACGAGCAGTACTTC CASSPDGSYEQYF
TRBD2 TRBJ2-7 NA TRBV6-1 TGTGCCAGCAGTGTTCGGGAGGTTGGCTACGAGCAGTACTTC CASSVREVGYEQYF
TRBD2 TRBJ2-3 NA TRBV2 TGTGCCAGCAGTGTGGAGCGGGGGGCCCTCCGTTGGAGCACAGATACGCAGTATTTT CASSVERGALRWSTDTQYF
NA TRBJ1-2 once TRBV14 TGTGCCAGCAGCCAAAGGGATCGGGGCAGCACTGACTATGGCTACACCTTC CASSQRDRGSTDYGYTF
NA TRBJ2-1 NA TRBV5-1 TGCGCCAGCAGCGCGCTCAGCCTTGGTGAGCAGTTCTTC CASSALSLGEQFF
NA TRBJ1-2 NA TRBV5-1 TGCGCCAGCAGCGTGGGGCCTAACTATGGCTACACCTTC CASSVGPNYGYTF
NA TRBJ2-2 NA TRBV28 TGTGCCAGCAGGACTCCGCATGCCCCGTACGGGGAGCTGTTTTTT CASRTPHAPYGELFF
NA TRBJ2-7 NA TRBV5-6 TGTGCCAGCAGCCTCGGCTCTTTTACCTACGAGCAGTACTTC CASSLGSFTYEQYF
NA TRBJ2-7 NA TRBV7-8 TGTGCCAGCAGCTTAGACGTGGGTGAGGGCGAGCAGTACTTC CASSLDVGEGEQYF
TRBD2 TRBJ2-7 NA TRBV29-1 TGCAGCGTTGATCATTATCGGGGGGGATCCTACGAGCAGTACTTC CSVDHYRGGSYEQYF
NA TRBJ1-1 NA TRBV30 TGTGCCTGGAGTGCGAGTTGGATTACTGAAGCTTTCTTT CAWSASWITEAFF
TRBD1 TRBJ1-1 NA TRBV2 TGTGCCAGCAGTGTTCCCTCAGGGGGCGCGGACACTGAAGCTTTCTTT CASSVPSGGADTEAFF
NA TRBJ2-3 NA TRBV7-9 TGTGCCAGCAGCCGGAGGGGCGGTACAGATACGCAGTATTTT CASSRRGGTDTQYF
NA TRBJ2-2 NA TRBV21-1 TGTGCCAGCAGCTCCCGGACAGCCTCGAACACCGGGGAGCTGTTTTTT CASSSRTASNTGELFF
TRBD1 TRBJ1-4 NA TRBV7-9 TGTGCCAGCAGCCAACAGGGGGCTCATAATGAAAAACTGTTTTTT CASSQQGAHNEKLFF
TRBD1 TRBJ1-2 NA TRBV9 TGTGCCAGCAGCGTAGCCCCGGGACAGGGAGATGGCTACACCTTC CASSVAPGQGDGYTF
NA TRBJ1-1 NA TRBV2 TGTGCCAGCAGTGAACCCCAGGTCCCGAACACTGAAGCTTTCTTT CASSEPQVPNTEAFF
NA TRBJ1-1 NA TRBV28 TGTGCCAGCAGTTCCCTGGAGAACACTGAAGCTTTCTTT CASSSLENTEAFF
TRBD2 TRBJ2-5 NA TRBV27 TGTGCCAGCAGTTTTGCTAGCGGGACCCAAGAGACCCAGTACTTC CASSFASGTQETQYF
NA TRBJ2-7 NA TRBV10-1 TGCGCCAGCAGTGAGGGTATGGCCTACGAGCAGTACTTC CASSEGMAYEQYF
NA TRBJ1-4 NA TRBV11-2 TGTGCCAGCGGTTTTATGGGGGTTTCGGAAAAACTGTTTTTT CASGFMGVSEKLFF
NA TRBJ1-6 NA TRBV4-1 TGCGCCAGCAGGGTCGGGTCACCCCTCCACTTT CASRVGSPLHF
TRBD1 TRBJ1-2 NA TRBV6-1 TGTGCCAGCACCGGGACAGGGGACATGAACTATGGCTACACCTTC CASTGTGDMNYGYTF
TRBD1 TRBJ1-2 NA TRBV29-1 TGCAGCGTTGAAGTGGAGGGGGCGGGTGGCTACACCTTC CSVEVEGAGGYTF
TRBD1 TRBJ1-2 NA TRBV10-2 TGCGCCAGCAGTGAGTCGACAGGGGGGAGCTATGGCTACACCTTC CASSESTGGSYGYTF
TRBD2 TRBJ2-5 once TRBV7-9 TGTGCCAGCAGCTCAAATCGGGGGACTACCCCAGTAGAGACCCAGTACTTC CASSSNRGTTPVETQYF
TRBD1 TRBJ2-7 NA TRBV9 TGTGCCAGCAGCCCGTCAGGGACAGTCACCTACGAGCAGTACTTC CASSPSGTVTYEQYF
NA TRBJ2-5 NA TRBV27 TGTGCCAGCAGTTTGCTAGGGGGGAGAGAGACCCAGTACTTC CASSLLGGRETQYF
NA TRBJ2-3 NA TRBV9 TGTGCCAGCAGCCATAACCTTCTCAGGAGCGGAGTTAGCACAGATACGCAGTATTTT CASSHNLLRSGVSTDTQYF
NA TRBJ1-3 NA TRBV4-3 TGCGCCAGCAGCCAAGATCCCTCGGGGTCTGAAGCTGGAAACACCATATATTTT CASSQDPSGSEAGNTIYF
NA TRBJ2-5 NA TRBV6-6 TGTGCCAGCAGTTACTCAGAGCCTCAAGAGACCCAGTACTTC CASSYSEPQETQYF
NA TRBJ1-3 NA TRBV5-1 TGCGCCAGCAGCCCCATGGGGCAGGGAAACACCATATATTTT CASSPMGQGNTIYF
TRBD2 TRBJ2-3 once TRBV5-4 TGTGCCAGCAGCGAGGGACTAGCGGTGAGCACAGATACGCAGTATTTT CASSEGLAVSTDTQYF
NA TRBJ2-5 NA TRBV7-7 TGTGCTAGCAGCATGACAGAGCAAGAGACCCAGTACTTC CASSMTEQETQYF
NA TRBJ2-7 NA TRBV5-6 TGTGCCAGCAGCTTGATTAGGGACGAGCAGTACTTC CASSLIRDEQYF
NA TRBJ1-6 NA TRBV6-5 TGTGCCAGCAGTTACTCAGGGTTTCCCCTCCACTTT CASSYSGFPLHF
NA TRBJ1-2 NA TRBV7-2 TGTGCCAGCAGCTTAGTGTGGGGGAATGGCTACACCTTC CASSLVWGNGYTF
NA TRBJ2-2 NA TRBV9 TGTGCCAGCAGCGTAGAGGTAGTTGACGCCGGGGAGCTGTTTTTT CASSVEVVDAGELFF
TRBD2 TRBJ2-7 once TRBV10-3 TGTGCCATCAGTGGGCCACCCAGCGGGAGGGAGTACGAGCAGTACTTC CAISGPPSGREYEQYF
TRBD2 TRBJ2-1 NA TRBV15 TGTGCCACCAGGGGTAGCGGGGGATCTTGGGCCTCAGGCTACAATGAGCAGTTCTTC CATRGSGGSWASGYNEQFF
NA TRBJ1-1 NA TRBV30 TGTGCCTGGAGTGGGGAGACAGGGAACACTGAAGCTTTCTTT CAWSGETGNTEAFF
NA TRBJ2-5 NA TRBV11-2 TGTGCCAGCAGCTTAACAGCCTCCAACCAAGAGACCCAGTACTTC CASSLTASNQETQYF
NA TRBJ2-5 NA TRBV6-5 TGTGCCAGCAGTTACTCTGGGACCCAGTACTTC CASSYSGTQYF
TRBD1 TRBJ2-7 NA TRBV9 TGTGCCAGCAGCGTAGGCGGGACAGGGGGCCACGAGCAGTACTTC CASSVGGTGGHEQYF
NA TRBJ2-7 NA TRBV5-1 TGCGCCAGCAGCTTGGAGGGTCTTCGAAGGCCCTACGAGCAGTACTTC CASSLEGLRRPYEQYF
NA TRBJ2-1 once TRBV5-6 TGTGCCAGCAGCCTAGGGAGTCCGGATGAGCAGTTCTTC CASSLGSPDEQFF
NA TRBJ2-7 once TRBV6-6 TGTGCCAGCAGTTACTCTGGACAGCCCTACGAGCAGTACTTC CASSYSGQPYEQYF
NA TRBJ2-5 NA TRBV5-6 TGTGCCAGCAGCTTGGTCGACTGGGGGGACCAAGAGACCCAGTACTTC CASSLVDWGDQETQYF
NA TRBJ2-1 NA TRBV5-6 TGTGCCAGCAGCTTGGCCAAGGGCAGCTACAATGAGCAGTTCTTC CASSLAKGSYNEQFF